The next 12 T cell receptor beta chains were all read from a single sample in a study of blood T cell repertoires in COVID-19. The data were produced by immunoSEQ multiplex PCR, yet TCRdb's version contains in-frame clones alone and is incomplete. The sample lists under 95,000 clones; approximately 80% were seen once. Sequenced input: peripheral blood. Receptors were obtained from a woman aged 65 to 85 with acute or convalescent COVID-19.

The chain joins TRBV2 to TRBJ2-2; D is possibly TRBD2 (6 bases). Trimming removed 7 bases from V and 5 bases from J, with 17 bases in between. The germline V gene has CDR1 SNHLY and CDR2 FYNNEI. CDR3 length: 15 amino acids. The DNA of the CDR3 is TGTGCCAGCATGGGTCGCGGGGCGGGGACCGGGGAGCTGTTTTTT. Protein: CASMGRGAGTGELFF.

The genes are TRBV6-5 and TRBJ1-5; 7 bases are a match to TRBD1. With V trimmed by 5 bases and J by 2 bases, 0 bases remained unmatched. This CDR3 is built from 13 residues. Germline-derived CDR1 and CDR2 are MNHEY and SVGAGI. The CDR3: CASSTGGNQPQHF. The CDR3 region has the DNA TGTGCCAGCAGTACAGGGGGCAATCAGCCCCAGCATTTT.

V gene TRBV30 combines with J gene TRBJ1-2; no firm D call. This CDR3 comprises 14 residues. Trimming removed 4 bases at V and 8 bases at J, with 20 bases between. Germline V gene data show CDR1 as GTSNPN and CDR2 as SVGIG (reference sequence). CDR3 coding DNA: TGTGCCTGGACCGTGGGAGGCTCACGGAGCGGCTACACCTTC. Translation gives CAWTVGGSRSGYTF.

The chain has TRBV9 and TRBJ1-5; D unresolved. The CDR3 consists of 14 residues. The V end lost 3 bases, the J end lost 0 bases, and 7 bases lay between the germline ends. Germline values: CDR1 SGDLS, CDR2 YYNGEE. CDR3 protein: CASSAGDSNQPQHF. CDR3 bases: TGTGCCAGCAGCGCGGGAGATAGCAATCAGCCCCAGCATTTT.

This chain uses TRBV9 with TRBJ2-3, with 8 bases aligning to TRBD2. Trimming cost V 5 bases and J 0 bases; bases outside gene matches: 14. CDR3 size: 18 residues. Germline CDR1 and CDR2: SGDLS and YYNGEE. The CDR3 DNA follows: TGTGCCAGCAGTGGGACTAGGCGGGGGGCTATAAGCACAGATACGCAGTATTTT. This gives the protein CASSGTRRGAISTDTQYF.

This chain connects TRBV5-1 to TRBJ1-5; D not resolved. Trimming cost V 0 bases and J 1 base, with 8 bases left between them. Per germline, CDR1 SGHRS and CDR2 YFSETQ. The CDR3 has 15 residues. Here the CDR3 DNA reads TGCGCCAGCAGCTTGGCCGGGGTAAGCAATCAGCCCCAGCATTTT. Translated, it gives CASSLAGVSNQPQHF. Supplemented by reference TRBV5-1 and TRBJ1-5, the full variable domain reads KAGVTQTPRYLIKTRGQQVTLSCSPISGHRSVSWYQQTPGQGLQFLFEYFSETQRNKGNFPGRFSGRQFSNSRSEMNVSTLELGDSALYLCASSLAGVSNQPQHFGDGTRLSIL.

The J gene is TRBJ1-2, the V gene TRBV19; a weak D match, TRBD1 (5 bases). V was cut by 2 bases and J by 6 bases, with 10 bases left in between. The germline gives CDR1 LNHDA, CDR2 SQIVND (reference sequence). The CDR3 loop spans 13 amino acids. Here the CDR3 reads CASSISREDGYTF. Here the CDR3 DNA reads TGTGCCAGTAGTATATCCAGGGAAGATGGCTACACCTTC. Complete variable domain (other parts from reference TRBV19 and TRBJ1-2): DGGITQSPKYLFRKEGQNVTLSCEQNLNHDAMYWYRQDPGQGLRLIYYSQIVNDFQKGDIAEGYSVSREKKESFPLTVTSAQKNPTAFYLCASSISREDGYTFGSGTRLTVV.

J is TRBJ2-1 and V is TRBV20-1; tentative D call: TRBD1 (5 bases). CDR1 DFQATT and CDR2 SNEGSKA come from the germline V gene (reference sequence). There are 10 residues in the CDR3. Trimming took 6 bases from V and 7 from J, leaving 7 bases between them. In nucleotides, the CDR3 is TGCAGTGCCAAGGGGAATGAGCAGTTCTTC. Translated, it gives CSAKGNEQFF.

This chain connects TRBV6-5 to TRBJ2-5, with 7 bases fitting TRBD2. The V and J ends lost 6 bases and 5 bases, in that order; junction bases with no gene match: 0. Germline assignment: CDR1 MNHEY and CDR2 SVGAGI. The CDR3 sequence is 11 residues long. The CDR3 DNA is TGTGCCAGCAGCGGGGGGGAGACCCAGTACTTC. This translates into CASSGGETQYF.

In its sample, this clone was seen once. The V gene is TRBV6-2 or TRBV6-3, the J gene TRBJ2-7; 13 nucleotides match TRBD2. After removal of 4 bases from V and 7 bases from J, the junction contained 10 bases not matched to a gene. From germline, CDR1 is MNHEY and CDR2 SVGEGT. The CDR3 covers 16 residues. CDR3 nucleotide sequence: TGTGCCAGCAGTTCCCGGACTAGCGGGGGAGTCGATGAGCAGTACTTC. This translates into CASSSRTSGGVDEQYF.

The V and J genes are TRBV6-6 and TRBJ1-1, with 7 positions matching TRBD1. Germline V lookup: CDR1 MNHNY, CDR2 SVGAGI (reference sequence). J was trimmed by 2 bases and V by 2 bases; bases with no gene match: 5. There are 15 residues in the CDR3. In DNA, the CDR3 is TGTGCCAGCAGTTACGTGGGACAGATTAACACTGAAGCTTTCTTT. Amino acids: CASSYVGQINTEAFF.

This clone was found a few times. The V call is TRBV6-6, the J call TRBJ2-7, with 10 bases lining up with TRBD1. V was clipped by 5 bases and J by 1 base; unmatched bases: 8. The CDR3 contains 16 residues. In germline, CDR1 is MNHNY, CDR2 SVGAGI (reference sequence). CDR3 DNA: TGTGCCAGCAGTCCCTCCGGGACAGGGGTGTCCTACGAGCAGTACTTC. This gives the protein CASSPSGTGVSYEQYF.